This T cell receptor (beta chain) was identified during a study of blood T cell repertoires in COVID-19 (dated by TCRdb to 2018 to 2021). With respect to the entire study: Samples covering the acute and convalescent phases of COVID-19 were provided by collaborators in the United States, Italy and Spain. Sample metadata almost always included a de-identified subject ID, COVID-19 status, age in years and sex. The dataset comprised deeply sampled blood TCRbeta repertoires from subjects exposed to, actively infected with, or recovered from COVID-19. The prospective study material was composed of cDNA or gDNA derived from T cells, B-cell-depleted T cells, or PBMCs. The repertoires were made available in a free public database intended to serve as a resource for research on the immune response to SARS-CoV-2. The samples were drawn from two sources: the first 160 participants of the ongoing ImmuneRACE study, and 950 to 1,500 subjects contributed by 6 global collaborators. HLA class I and class II types, where available, came from metadata supplied by the sample provider rather than from assay-based typing.

Including cysteine and phenylalanine, the CDR3 has 17 amino acids. The read is trimmed to its CDR3 DNA, 51 bases read in frame from base 1. V is clipped by 2 bases and J by 0 bases, and the sequence between their germline boundaries is 12 bases long. The germline V gene encodes CDR1 KGHDR and CDR2 SFDVKD. The immunoSEQ Assay, a bias-controlled multiplex PCR, was used to amplify TCRbeta CDR3 regions from genomic DNA. The authors' analysis ran thus. Nucleated cell counts per sample were estimated from amplification of reference gene primers within the assay. Sequence reads were collapsed and filtered to measure the absolute abundance of every unique TCRbeta CDR3 rearrangement. For each sample, productive Simpson clonality was calculated as the square root of Simpson's diversity index over productive rearrangements. This is the immuneACCESS table as TCRdb keeps it, with only in-frame sequences that have V and J called. A part of the clones is gone; compared with another copy, unresolved V genes explain less than half, and the rest is unexplained. That table is the source of V, J and clone size, and D and trimming were worked out from the DNA. This sample is represented by some 200,000 clones; 85% to 90% of them were singletons. The leading ten clones occupy 0.6% to 1% of the sample.

Concerning this clone: Its antigen is unknown. The record has no base qualities; no much larger clone is one base away.

Collaborating institutions collected whole blood in K2EDTA tubes following their own protocols. For TCRbeta analysis, collaborators shipped samples in one of three forms: frozen whole blood, isolated PBMCs, or DNA extracted from either of those sample types. The research as a whole found: How much clinical and demographic metadata was included differed by source and by participant, and the metadata was provided uncurated.

The material sequenced was peripheral blood. This receptor was obtained from a woman aged 65 to 85 with acute or convalescent COVID-19. The rearrangement combines TRBV24-1 with TRBJ1-4; no confident D gene assignment can be made. The DNA reads as follows: TGTGCCACCAGTGATTCCCGGACTGAGTCAACTAATGAAAAACTGTTTTTT. Its product reads: CATSDSRTESTNEKLFF.